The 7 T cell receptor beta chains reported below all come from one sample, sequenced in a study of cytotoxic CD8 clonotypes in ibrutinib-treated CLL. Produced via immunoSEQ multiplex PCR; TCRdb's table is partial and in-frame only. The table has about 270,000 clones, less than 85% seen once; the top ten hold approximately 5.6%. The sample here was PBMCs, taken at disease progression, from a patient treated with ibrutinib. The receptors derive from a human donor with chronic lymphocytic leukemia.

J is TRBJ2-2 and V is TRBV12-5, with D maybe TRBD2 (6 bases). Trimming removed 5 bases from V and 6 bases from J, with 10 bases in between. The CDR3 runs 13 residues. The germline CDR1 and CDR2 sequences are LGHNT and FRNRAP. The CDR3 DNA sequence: TGTGCTAGTGGTGTCGGAGGGGCCGGGGAGCTGTTTTTT. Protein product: CASGVGGAGELFF.

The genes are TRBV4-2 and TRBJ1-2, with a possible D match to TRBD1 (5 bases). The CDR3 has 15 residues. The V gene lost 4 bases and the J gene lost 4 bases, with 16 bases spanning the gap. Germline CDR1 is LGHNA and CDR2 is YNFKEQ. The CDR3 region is CASSLDRPTLYGYTF. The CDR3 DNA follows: TGTGCCAGCAGCCTAGACAGACCCACTCTCTATGGCTACACCTTC.

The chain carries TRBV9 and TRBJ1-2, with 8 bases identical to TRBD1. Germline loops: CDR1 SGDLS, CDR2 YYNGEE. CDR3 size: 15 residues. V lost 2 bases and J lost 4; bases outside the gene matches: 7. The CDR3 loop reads CASSVAQGASYGYTF. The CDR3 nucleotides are TGTGCCAGCAGCGTTGCCCAGGGGGCGTCCTATGGCTACACCTTC.

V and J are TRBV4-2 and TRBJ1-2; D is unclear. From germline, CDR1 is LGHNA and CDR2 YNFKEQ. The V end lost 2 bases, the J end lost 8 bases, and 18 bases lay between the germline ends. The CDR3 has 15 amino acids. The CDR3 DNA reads TGTGCCAGCAGCCAACCAAGGGAACTTTCGTGGGGCTACACCTTC. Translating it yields CASSQPRELSWGYTF.

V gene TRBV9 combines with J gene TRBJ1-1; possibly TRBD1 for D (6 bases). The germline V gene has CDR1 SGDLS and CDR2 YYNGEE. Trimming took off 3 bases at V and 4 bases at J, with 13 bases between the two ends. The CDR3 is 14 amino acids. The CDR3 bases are TGTGCCAGCAGCGCCTCCGGGGGCCCCACTGAAGCTTTCTTT. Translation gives CASSASGGPTEAFF.

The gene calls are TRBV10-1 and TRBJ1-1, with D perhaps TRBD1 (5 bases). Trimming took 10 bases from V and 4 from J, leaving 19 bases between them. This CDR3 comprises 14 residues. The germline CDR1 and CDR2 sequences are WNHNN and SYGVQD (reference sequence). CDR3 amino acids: CAIHRRGGSTEAFF. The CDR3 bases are TGCGCCATTCACCGTCGGGGGGGTTCCACTGAAGCTTTCTTT.

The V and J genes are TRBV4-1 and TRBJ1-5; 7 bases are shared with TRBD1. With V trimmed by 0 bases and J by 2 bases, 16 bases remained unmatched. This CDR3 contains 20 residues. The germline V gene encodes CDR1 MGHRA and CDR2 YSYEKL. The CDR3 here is CASSQDPGQAFGGGNQPQHF. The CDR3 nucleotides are TGCGCCAGCAGCCAAGATCCCGGACAGGCCTTCGGGGGGGGCAATCAGCCCCAGCATTTT.